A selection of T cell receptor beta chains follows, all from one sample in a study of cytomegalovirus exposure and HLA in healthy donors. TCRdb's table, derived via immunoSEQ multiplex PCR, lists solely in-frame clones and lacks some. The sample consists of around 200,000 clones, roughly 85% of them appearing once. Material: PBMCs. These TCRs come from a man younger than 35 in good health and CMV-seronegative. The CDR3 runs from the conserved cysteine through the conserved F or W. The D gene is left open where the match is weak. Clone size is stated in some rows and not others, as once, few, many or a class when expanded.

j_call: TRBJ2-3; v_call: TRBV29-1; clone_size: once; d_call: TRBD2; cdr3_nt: TGCAGCGTCACTAGCGTTTCTAGCACAGATACGCAGTATTTT; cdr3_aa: CSVTSVSSTDTQYF
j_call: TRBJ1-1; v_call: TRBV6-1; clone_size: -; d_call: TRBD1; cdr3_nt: TGTGCCAGCAGAGAAAGACAGGGCTTGAACACTGAAGTTTTCTTT; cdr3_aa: CASRERQGLNTEVFF
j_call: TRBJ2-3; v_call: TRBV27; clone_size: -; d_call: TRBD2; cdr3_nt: TGTGCCATTAAGACTAGCGGGAGCATGCCAGATACGCAGTATTTT; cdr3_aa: CAIKTSGSMPDTQYF
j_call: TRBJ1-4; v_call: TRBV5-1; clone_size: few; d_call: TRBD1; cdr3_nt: TGCGCCAGCAAGGACCCAGGGGGCCGGGGAGCTAATGAAAAACTGTTTTTT; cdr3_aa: CASKDPGGRGANEKLFF
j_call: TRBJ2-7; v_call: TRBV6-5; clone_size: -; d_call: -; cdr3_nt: TGTGCCAGCAGCCCCATCCCCGGGGGAGAGTACGAGCAGTACTTC; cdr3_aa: CASSPIPGGEYEQYF
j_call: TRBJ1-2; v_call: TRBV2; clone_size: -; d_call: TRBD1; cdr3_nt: TGTGCCAGCAGTGAGGGGGGGACAGGGGACGGCTACACCTTC; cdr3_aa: CASSEGGTGDGYTF
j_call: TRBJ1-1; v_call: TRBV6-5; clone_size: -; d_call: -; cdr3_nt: TGTGCCAGCAGTCAGGGATACACTGAAGCTTTCTTT; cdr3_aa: CASSQGYTEAFF
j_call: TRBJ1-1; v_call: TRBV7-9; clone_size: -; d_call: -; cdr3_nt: TGTGCCAGCGGGCTAGGAGGTGACACTGAAGCTTTCTTT; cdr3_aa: CASGLGGDTEAFF
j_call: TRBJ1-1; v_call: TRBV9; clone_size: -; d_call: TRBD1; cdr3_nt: TGTGCCAGCAGCGTAGGCCCAGGGGGTGGTGGAGCTTTCTTT; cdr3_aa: CASSVGPGGGGAFF
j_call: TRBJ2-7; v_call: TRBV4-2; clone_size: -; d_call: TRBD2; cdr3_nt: TGTGCCAGCAGCCAACTAGCGGGGACTCCCTACGAGCAGTACTTC; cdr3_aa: CASSQLAGTPYEQYF
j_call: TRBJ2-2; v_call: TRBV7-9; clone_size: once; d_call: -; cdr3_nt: TGTGCCAGCAGCCCCCAGGGTAGGGAGCTGTTTTTT; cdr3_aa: CASSPQGRELFF
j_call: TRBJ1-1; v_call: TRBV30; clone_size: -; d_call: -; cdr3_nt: TGTGCCTGGAAACAGGGTGGAGTCACTGAAGCTTTCTTT; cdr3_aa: CAWKQGGVTEAFF
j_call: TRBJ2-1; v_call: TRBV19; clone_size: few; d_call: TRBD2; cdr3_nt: TGTGCCAGTAGTATTGGTGCCATGATGGCGGGAGGCTCCTACAATGAGCAGTTCTTC; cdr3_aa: CASSIGAMMAGGSYNEQFF
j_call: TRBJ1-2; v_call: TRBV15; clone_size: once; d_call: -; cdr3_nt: TGTGCCACCAGCAGAGACCCCTTTTTGACAGGCCAAGGGGGCTACACCTTC; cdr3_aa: CATSRDPFLTGQGGYTF
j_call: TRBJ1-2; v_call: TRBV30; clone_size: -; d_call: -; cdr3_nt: TGTGGGGGGGAGGCTAACTATGGCTACACCTTC; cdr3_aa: CGGEANYGYTF
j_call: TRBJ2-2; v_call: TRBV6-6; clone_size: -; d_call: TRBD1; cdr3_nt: TGTGCCAGCAGTCCGACAGGGGGTCTGACCGGGGAGCTGTTTTTT; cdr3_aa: CASSPTGGLTGELFF
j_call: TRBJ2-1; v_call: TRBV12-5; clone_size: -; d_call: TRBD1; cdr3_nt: TGTGCTAGTGGTTTGACCCGACAGGGGGGCTCCTACAATGAGCAGTTCTTC; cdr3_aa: CASGLTRQGGSYNEQFF
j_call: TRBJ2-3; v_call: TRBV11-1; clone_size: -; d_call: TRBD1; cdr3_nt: TGTGCCAGCAGCCTCACGGGACAGGGAAGATTAGATACGCAGTATTTT; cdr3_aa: CASSLTGQGRLDTQYF
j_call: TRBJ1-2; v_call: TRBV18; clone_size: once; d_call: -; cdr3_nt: TGTGCCAGCTCACCATTTGAGGATAACTATGGCTACACCTTC; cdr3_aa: CASSPFEDNYGYTF
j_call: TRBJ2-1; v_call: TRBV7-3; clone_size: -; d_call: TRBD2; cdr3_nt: TGTGCCAGCGCCCTAGCGGGGTATAATGAGCAGTTCTTC; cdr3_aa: CASALAGYNEQFF
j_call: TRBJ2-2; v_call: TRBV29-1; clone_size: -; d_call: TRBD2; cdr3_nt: TGCAGCGTTCCAACGCCAACTAGCGGGAGGGGGGAGCTGTTTTTT; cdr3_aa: CSVPTPTSGRGELFF
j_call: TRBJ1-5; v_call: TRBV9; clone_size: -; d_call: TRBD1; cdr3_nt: TGTGCCAGCAGTCGGGACAGGGGGCTTCAGCCCCAGCATTTT; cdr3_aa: CASSRDRGLQPQHF
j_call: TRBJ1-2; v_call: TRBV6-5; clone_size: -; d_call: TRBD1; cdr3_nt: TGTGCCAGCAGTTACGGGACAGGTGTTAAGAATGGCTACACCTTC; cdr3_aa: CASSYGTGVKNGYTF
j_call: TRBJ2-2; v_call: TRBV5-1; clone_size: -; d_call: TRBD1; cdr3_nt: TGCGCCAGCAGCTTCGACAGGGGACGGACCGGGGAGCTGTTTTTT; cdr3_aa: CASSFDRGRTGELFF
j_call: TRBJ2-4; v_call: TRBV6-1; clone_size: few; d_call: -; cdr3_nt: TGTGCCAGCAGTATAATGGCCAAAAACATTCAGTACTTC; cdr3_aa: CASSIMAKNIQYF
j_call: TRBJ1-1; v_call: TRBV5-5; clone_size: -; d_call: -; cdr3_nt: TGTGCCAGCAGCTTGGGAACGAGGGGGGGGACTGAAGCTTTCTTT; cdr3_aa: CASSLGTRGGTEAFF
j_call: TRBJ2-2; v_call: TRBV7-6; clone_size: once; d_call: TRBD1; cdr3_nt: TGTGCCAGCAGCTTAAGACCCCAGGGGGCGGGTCAGGCCGGGGAGCTGTTTTTT; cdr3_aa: CASSLRPQGAGQAGELFF
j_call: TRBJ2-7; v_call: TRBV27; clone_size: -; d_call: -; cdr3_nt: TGTGCCAGCAGTCAGGGGGGCTACGAGCAGTACTTC; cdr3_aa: CASSQGGYEQYF
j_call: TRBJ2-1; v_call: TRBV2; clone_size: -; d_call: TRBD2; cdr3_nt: TGTGCCAGCAGCGGGGGATCTAGCGGGGGAAATGAGCAGTTCTTC; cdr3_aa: CASSGGSSGGNEQFF
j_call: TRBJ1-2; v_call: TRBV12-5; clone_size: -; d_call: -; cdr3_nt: TGTGCTAGTGGTCCCGCCGGTAACTATGGCTACACCTTC; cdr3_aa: CASGPAGNYGYTF
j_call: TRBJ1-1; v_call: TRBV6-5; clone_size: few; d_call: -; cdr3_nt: TGTGCCAGCAGTTACGCTAAAAGGGGCACTGAAGCTTTCTTT; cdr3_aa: CASSYAKRGTEAFF